Sequencing of this TCR beta chain was carried out in a study of molecular identifiers for immune sequencing clone quantification. Germline V lookup: CDR1 DFQATT, CDR2 SNEGSKA (reference sequence). CDR3 length equals 14 residues. Generation of bulk TCR libraries relied on previously described methods and listed TCR primers. TCRdb passed the PCR reads through MiXCR, listing each CDR3 protein once. Here the sample spans hundreds of thousands of distinct CDR3 sequences, around 25% being singletons. Overall study results and limits: Clonotypes topping 20 RNA copies carried over 99% of effector molecules but under 1% of naive ones.

As concerns this clonotype: Its target is unknown. The junction departs from the called germline gene at one end, perhaps through a read error.

Specimen: naive CD8+ T cells from blood, with Jurkat cell RNA spiked in. Documented subset: FACS-sorted CD8+CD4-CCR7+CD45RA+ naive T cells. The sequence was obtained from a human donor in good health. Some libraries in this study had Jurkat cell RNA spiked in. This sequence joins TRBV20-1 and TRBJ2-2; a possible D gene is TRBD2 (5 bases). The CDR3 sequence is CSARDGLNPGELFF. As DNA, the CDR3 is TGCAGTGCTAGAGATGGACTGAACCCCGGGGAGCTGTTTTTT.